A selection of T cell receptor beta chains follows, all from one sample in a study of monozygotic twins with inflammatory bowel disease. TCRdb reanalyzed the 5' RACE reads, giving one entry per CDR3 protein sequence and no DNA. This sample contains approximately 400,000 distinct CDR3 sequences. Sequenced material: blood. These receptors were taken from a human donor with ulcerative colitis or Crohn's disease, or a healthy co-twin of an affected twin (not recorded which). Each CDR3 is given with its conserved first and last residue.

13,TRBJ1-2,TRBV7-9,CASSSRDTDGYTF
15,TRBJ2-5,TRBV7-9,CASSLGESRRETQYF
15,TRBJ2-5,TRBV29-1,CSVGGTGPLQETQYF
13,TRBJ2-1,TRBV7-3,CASSRGGSPEQFF
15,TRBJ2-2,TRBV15,CATSRGLAGTGELFF
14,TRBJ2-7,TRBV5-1,CASSFGQGNYEQYF
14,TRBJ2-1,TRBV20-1,CSARVGVGENEQFF
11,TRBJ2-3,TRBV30,CAWSPTDTQYF
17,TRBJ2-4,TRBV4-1,CASSQAGTSLAKNIQYF
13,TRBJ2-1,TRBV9,CASSVGRNDEQFF
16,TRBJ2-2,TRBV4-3,CASSQGTGLQTGELFF
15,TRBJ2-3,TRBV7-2,CASSWTSGGADTQYF
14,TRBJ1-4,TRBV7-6,CASSRPGIGEKLFF